These T cell receptor beta chains were read from a single sample in a study of regulatory T cells in long-lasting Graves disease. Each CDR3 protein gets one entry after TCRdb re-called the multiplex PCR reads with MiXCR. This repertoire shows over 200,000 distinct CDR3 sequences, more than 15% found once; its top ten account for roughly 15%. These records were also assigned to another study, of T cells in Graves' hyperthyroidism and ophthalmopathy.

The input for sequencing was peripheral blood mononuclear cells (PBMCs), taken at new diagnosis, from a patient treated with antithyroid drugs. The receptors were sampled from a woman aged 30 to 39 with Graves disease. Both conserved end residues are part of each CDR3. The D gene is left open where the match is weak. Clone size appears in some rows only: once, few, many, or a class for an expanded clone.

size: many; J: TRBJ1-5; V: TRBV20-1; D: -; CDR3: CSARETGHSNQPQHF; DNA: TGCAGTGCTAGGGAGACAGGCCATAGCAATCAGCCCCAGCATTTT
size: many; J: TRBJ1-1; V: TRBV6-4; D: TRBD1; CDR3: CASIRTGDNEAFF; DNA: TGTGCCAGCATACGGACAGGGGATAATGAAGCTTTCTTT
size: many; J: TRBJ2-7; V: TRBV27; D: TRBD1; CDR3: CASSLGQFDEQYF; DNA: TGTGCCAGCAGTTTGGGACAGTTCGACGAGCAGTACTTC
size: many; J: TRBJ2-7; V: TRBV20-1; D: TRBD1; CDR3: CSGLRLGGPEQYF; DNA: TGCAGTGGACTTCGATTAGGGGGCCCCGAGCAGTACTTC
size: many; J: TRBJ1-1; V: TRBV12-3/TRBV12-4; D: -; CDR3: CASRLENTEAFF; DNA: TGTGCCAGCAGACTGGAGAACACTGAAGCTTTCTTT
size: -; J: TRBJ2-3; V: TRBV18; D: TRBD2; CDR3: CASSPQGLAGDTDTQYF; DNA: TGTGCCAGCTCACCTCAGGGACTAGCGGGGGACACAGATACGCAGTATTTT
size: many; J: TRBJ2-5; V: TRBV15; D: -; CDR3: CATSLLDREGETQYF; DNA: TGTGCCACCAGCCTTTTGGACAGGGAGGGAGAGACCCAGTACTTC
size: many; J: TRBJ1-6; V: TRBV20-1; D: -; CDR3: CSARVGKGYSPLHF; DNA: TGCAGTGCCCGAGTGGGCAAGGGATATTCACCCCTCCACTTT
size: -; J: TRBJ1-3; V: TRBV27; D: -; CDR3: CASSSAPSGNTIYF; DNA: TGTGCCAGCAGCTCCGCTCCCTCTGGAAACACCATATATTTT
size: many; J: TRBJ1-3; V: TRBV7-9; D: -; CDR3: CASSQLGDTIYF; DNA: TGTGCCAGCAGCCAGTTGGGGGACACCATATATTTT
size: many; J: TRBJ2-3; V: TRBV20-1; D: -; CDR3: CSATPDTQYF; DNA: TGCAGTGCTACCCCAGATACGCAGTATTTT
size: many; J: TRBJ2-5; V: TRBV7-9; D: TRBD2; CDR3: CASSALRDSGGTKETQYF; DNA: TGTGCCAGCAGCGCCCTCCGGGATAGCGGGGGAACGAAAGAGACCCAGTACTTC
size: many; J: TRBJ1-4; V: TRBV2; D: -; CDR3: CASSVVGDNEKLFF; DNA: TGTGCCAGCAGTGTGGTAGGGGATAATGAAAAACTGTTTTTT
size: -; J: TRBJ2-3; V: TRBV6-7; D: -; CDR3: CASIKRSRTDTQYF; DNA: TGTGCCAGCATCAAGCGGTCTCGGACAGATACGCAGTATTTT
size: many; J: TRBJ2-3; V: TRBV7-2; D: -; CDR3: CASSLDPSGGTDTQYF; DNA: TGTGCCAGCAGCTTAGACCCTTCTGGGGGCACAGATACGCAGTATTTT
size: many; J: TRBJ1-1; V: TRBV20-1; D: -; CDR3: CSAERGAGGTEAFF; DNA: TGCAGTGCGGAGCGCGGAGCTGGAGGGACTGAAGCTTTCTTT
size: many; J: TRBJ2-3; V: TRBV7-2; D: TRBD2; CDR3: CASSLGLAGGSYTQYF; DNA: TGTGCCAGCAGCTTAGGACTAGCGGGGGGAAGTTATACGCAGTATTTT
size: many; J: TRBJ2-1; V: TRBV7-9; D: -; CDR3: CASSLGNQNEQFF; DNA: TGTGCCAGCAGCTTAGGGAACCAGAATGAGCAGTTCTTC
size: many; J: TRBJ1-1; V: TRBV6-1; D: -; CDR3: CASRTWDTEAFF; DNA: TGTGCCAGCAGAACCTGGGACACTGAAGCTTTCTTT
size: many; J: TRBJ1-5; V: TRBV11-2; D: TRBD1; CDR3: CASSLGGQGVDQPQHF; DNA: TGTGCCAGCAGCTTAGGGGGACAGGGGGTAGATCAGCCCCAGCATTTT
size: few; J: TRBJ1-2; V: TRBV7-2; D: -; CDR3: CASNLGGTLRHYGYTF; DNA: TGTGCCAGCAACTTAGGAGGGACCCTAAGGCACTATGGCTACACCTTC
size: many; J: TRBJ1-2; V: TRBV6-2/TRBV6-3; D: TRBD1; CDR3: CASSSHNRDRDGYTF; DNA: TGTGCCAGCAGTTCACACAACCGGGACAGGGATGGCTACACCTTC
size: -; J: TRBJ1-1; V: TRBV7-8; D: -; CDR3: CASSFFGENTEAFF; DNA: TGTGCCAGCAGCTTCTTTGGGGAGAACACTGAAGCTTTCTTT
size: -; J: TRBJ1-1; V: TRBV2; D: -; CDR3: CASGPGQNTEAFF; DNA: TGTGCCAGCGGCCCAGGACAGAACACTGAAGCTTTCTTT
size: many; J: TRBJ1-2; V: TRBV12-3/TRBV12-4; D: TRBD1; CDR3: CASTPTGVALGGYTF; DNA: TGTGCCAGCACCCCGACAGGGGTCGCCTTGGGTGGCTACACCTTC
size: many; J: TRBJ1-2; V: TRBV5-1; D: -; CDR3: CASSLVLGADVNYGYTF; DNA: TGCGCCAGCAGCTTGGTTTTGGGGGCCGACGTAAACTATGGCTACACCTTC
size: -; J: TRBJ2-1; V: TRBV3-1; D: TRBD2; CDR3: CASSQTSGGANEQFF; DNA: TGTGCCAGCAGCCAGACTAGCGGGGGGGCGAATGAGCAGTTCTTC
size: -; J: TRBJ2-2; V: TRBV27; D: TRBD2; CDR3: CASSLKAGAAGELFF; DNA: TGTGCCAGCAGTTTAAAAGCGGGGGCGGCCGGGGAGCTGTTTTTT
size: many; J: TRBJ1-4; V: TRBV27; D: -; CDR3: CASSLYQSNEKLFF; DNA: TGTGCCAGCAGTTTATACCAGAGTAATGAAAAACTGTTTTTT
size: many; J: TRBJ2-1; V: TRBV4-2; D: TRBD2; CDR3: CASSSVTTSGGSNEQFF; DNA: TGTGCCAGCAGCTCCGTGACAACTAGCGGGGGGTCCAATGAGCAGTTCTTC
size: -; J: TRBJ1-5; V: TRBV12-5; D: TRBD1; CDR3: CASGQGQGGSQPQHF; DNA: TGTGCTAGTGGTCAGGGACAGGGTGGGAGCCAGCCCCAGCATTTT
size: many; J: TRBJ2-5; V: TRBV7-2; D: -; CDR3: CASSLIGAFQETQYF; DNA: TGTGCCAGCAGCTTAATAGGGGCCTTCCAAGAGACCCAGTACTTC
size: many; J: TRBJ1-1; V: TRBV20-1; D: TRBD1; CDR3: CSAPWGGQLEAFF; DNA: TGCAGTGCTCCCTGGGGGGGACAGCTTGAAGCTTTCTTT
size: -; J: TRBJ2-2; V: TRBV27; D: TRBD1; CDR3: CASSLRGPYTGELFF; DNA: TGTGCCAGCAGTTTGAGGGGGCCGTACACCGGGGAGCTGTTTTTT
size: many; J: TRBJ1-1; V: TRBV7-9; D: -; CDR3: CASSSLGYTEAFF; DNA: TGTGCCAGCAGCTCTTTGGGGTACACTGAAGCTTTCTTT
size: many; J: TRBJ2-2; V: TRBV6-1; D: TRBD1; CDR3: CASGWTGRSGELFF; DNA: TGTGCCAGCGGGTGGACAGGGAGGTCCGGGGAGCTGTTTTTT
size: few; J: TRBJ1-1; V: TRBV20-1; D: -; CDR3: CSARVGANTEAFF; DNA: TGCAGTGCTAGAGTTGGGGCGAACACTGAAGCTTTCTTT
size: many; J: TRBJ1-3; V: TRBV20-1; D: -; CDR3: CSARDPNTIYF; DNA: TGCAGTGCTAGAGATCCGAACACCATATATTTT
size: many; J: TRBJ2-2; V: TRBV7-9; D: -; CDR3: CASSFLFGVTGELFF; DNA: TGTGCCAGCAGCTTCTTGTTCGGGGTCACCGGGGAGCTGTTTTTT
size: many; J: TRBJ2-3; V: TRBV7-6; D: -; CDR3: CASSLPPTDTQYF; DNA: TGTGCCAGCAGCTTACCCCCAACAGATACGCAGTATTTT
size: -; J: TRBJ2-7; V: TRBV11-2; D: TRBD1; CDR3: CASSPLGTGGYEQYF; DNA: TGTGCCAGCAGCCCGCTCGGGACAGGGGGGTACGAGCAGTACTTC
size: many; J: TRBJ2-7; V: TRBV7-8; D: TRBD1; CDR3: CASSLDRGEQYF; DNA: TGTGCCAGCAGCTTAGACAGGGGCGAGCAGTACTTC
size: many; J: TRBJ1-5; V: TRBV2; D: TRBD1; CDR3: CASRGQGHQPQHF; DNA: TGTGCCAGCAGGGGACAGGGGCATCAGCCCCAGCATTTT
size: many; J: TRBJ2-3; V: TRBV20-1; D: TRBD1; CDR3: CSARKGPSQGVDTQYF; DNA: TGCAGTGCTAGAAAAGGTCCTAGTCAGGGGGTCGATACGCAGTATTTT
size: many; J: TRBJ2-2; V: TRBV7-3; D: -; CDR3: CASSSALYTRELFF; DNA: TGTGCCAGCAGCTCCGCCCTTTACACCAGGGAGCTGTTTTTT
size: many; J: TRBJ2-5; V: TRBV28; D: TRBD1; CDR3: CASSPGGLETQYF; DNA: TGTGCCAGCAGCCCAGGGGGCTTGGAGACCCAGTACTTC
size: many; J: TRBJ2-3; V: TRBV3-1; D: TRBD1; CDR3: CASSQDMGQPDTQYF; DNA: TGTGCCAGCAGCCAAGATATGGGACAGCCGGATACGCAGTATTTT
size: once; J: TRBJ1-1; V: TRBV28; D: -; CDR3: CASSLGGSYTEAFF; DNA: TGTGCCAGCAGCTTAGGGGGGTCCTACACTGAAGCTTTCTTT
size: -; J: TRBJ2-1; V: TRBV10-1; D: TRBD2; CDR3: CASSDPGTSYNEQFF; DNA: TGCGCCAGCAGTGACCCCGGGACTAGCTACAATGAGCAGTTCTTC
size: once; J: TRBJ2-5; V: TRBV11-2; D: -; CDR3: CASYREGGETQYF; DNA: TGTGCCAGTTACAGGGAGGGAGGAGAGACCCAGTACTTC
size: -; J: TRBJ1-5; V: TRBV6-1; D: -; CDR3: CASSRWTDNQPQHF; DNA: TGTGCCAGCAGTCGGTGGACAGACAATCAGCCCCAGCATTTT
size: many; J: TRBJ1-1; V: TRBV6-1; D: -; CDR3: CASSEALGDAFF; DNA: TGTGCCAGCAGTGAAGCGTTAGGCGATGCTTTCTTT
size: many; J: TRBJ1-3; V: TRBV7-9; D: TRBD1; CDR3: CASSFGDRGSGNTIYF; DNA: TGTGCCAGCAGCTTCGGGGACAGGGGATCTGGAAACACCATATATTTT
size: many; J: TRBJ2-3; V: TRBV5-1; D: TRBD1; CDR3: CASSLVGRGLTDTQYF; DNA: TGCGCCAGCAGCTTGGTCGGCAGGGGGCTTACAGATACGCAGTATTTT
size: many; J: TRBJ2-5; V: TRBV20-1; D: TRBD2; CDR3: CSARERGKETQYF; DNA: TGCAGTGCTAGAGAGCGGGGGAAAGAGACCCAGTACTTC